This passage covers 32 T cell receptor beta chains from one sample sequenced in a study of CD8+ T cells in alopecia areata. TCR sequencing used cDNA made by reverse transcription of extracted RNA. Profiled with immunoSEQ multiplex PCR; TCRdb holds only in-frame clones, not every one. The sample consists of about 130,000 clones, 54% of them appearing once. Sample treatment: oral pan-JAK inhibitor, 5-10 mg twice daily. The sample in question was CD8+ T cells sorted from blood, obtained at week 4, from a patient treated with tofacitinib. Receptor source: a human donor with alopecia areata.

The V and J genes are TRBV4-1 and TRBJ2-3; D remains ambiguous. The germline gives CDR1 MGHRA, CDR2 YSYEKL. V was pared by 1 base and J by 0 bases, with 11 bases between. The CDR3 has 16 residues. The CDR3 reads CASSQVSSISTDTQYF. CDR3 coding DNA: TGCGCCAGCAGCCAAGTGTCCTCTATTAGCACAGATACGCAGTATTTT.

V usage is TRBV7-9 and J usage is TRBJ2-7; 11 nucleotides agree with TRBD2. From germline, CDR1 is SEHNR and CDR2 FQNEAQ (reference sequence). V lost 5 bases to trimming and J lost 3 bases; unmatched junction nucleotides: 6. The CDR3 is 15 residues long. CDR3 nucleotides: TGTGCCAGCAGCCCCCCAACTAGCGGGGGCTACGAGCAGTACTTC. As protein: CASSPPTSGGYEQYF.

This clone was found a few times. This chain connects TRBV5-6 to TRBJ1-2; TRBD1 is a possible D gene (6 bases). The CDR3 is made up of 14 amino acids. The V and J ends lost 4 bases and 2 bases respectively, with 12 bases between them. Germline V gene lookup returns CDR1 SGHDT and CDR2 YYEEEE. CDR3 coding DNA: TGTGCCAGCAGCCCGCGGGGGCAGAACTATGGCTACACCTTC. It encodes CASSPRGQNYGYTF.

This chain joins TRBV29-1 and TRBJ1-2, with D unresolved. Germline assignment: CDR1 SQVTM and CDR2 ANQGSEA. CDR3 length equals 14 residues. V lost 2 bases to trimming and J lost 0 bases, with 10 bases between them. CDR3 DNA sequence: TGCAGCGTTGAACCTGACGGCGCTAACTATGGCTACACCTTC. As protein: CSVEPDGANYGYTF. The full variable domain, in which reference TRBV29-1 and TRBJ1-2 provide the parts outside the CDR3, is SAVISQKPSRDICQRGTSLTIQCQVDSQVTMMFWYRQQPGQSLTLIATANQGSEATYESGFVIDKFPISRPNLTFSTLTVSNMSPEDSSIYLCSVEPDGANYGYTFGSGTRLTVV.

The chain couples TRBV5-1 to TRBJ2-6; 9 bases map to TRBD1. This CDR3 contains 15 residues. V shed 8 bases, J shed 0 bases, and the junction held 3 bases outside the gene matches. CDR1 and CDR2 from the germline V gene are SGHRS and YFSETQ. CDR3 sequence (DNA): TGCGCCAGTTGGGACAGGGCCTCTGGGGCCAACGTCCTGACTTTC. Translation gives CASWDRASGANVLTF.

Only a few counts were recorded for this clone. The chain joins TRBV2 to TRBJ2-3; 10 bases align to TRBD1. Germline lookup yields CDR1 SNHLY and CDR2 FYNNEI. The CDR3 covers 14 residues. The ends lost 10 bases at V and 5 bases at J; junction bases unmatched: 9. CDR3 DNA sequence: TGTGCCACCCGGACAGGGGGAGAGGAAGATACGCAGTATTTT. This translates into CATRTGGEEDTQYF.

The J gene is TRBJ2-5, the V gene TRBV15; D is undetermined. Trimming left V 5 bases short and J 1 base short, with 17 bases between. The CDR3 has 16 amino acids. CDR1 is LNHNV and CDR2 is YYDKDF in the germline V gene (reference sequence). Written as DNA, the CDR3 is TGTGCCACCAGCCAGACCCCCGAGACCAGCCAAGAGACCCAGTACTTC. This gives the protein CATSQTPETSQETQYF.

In its sample, this clone was seen once. The chain joins TRBV7-6 to TRBJ2-7, with 9 bases lining up with TRBD1. With 5 bases clipped from V and 3 bases from J, the junction kept 5 bases outside the gene matches. CDR3 length: 14 residues. Germline values: CDR1 SGHVS, CDR2 FNYEAQ. CDR3 coding DNA: TGTGCCAGCAGCCTCACAGGGGGCGGCTACGAGCAGTACTTC. Translating it yields CASSLTGGGYEQYF. Drawing the rest from reference TRBV7-6 and TRBJ2-7, the complete variable domain is GAGVSQSPRYKVTKRGQDVALRCDPISGHVSLYWYRQALGQGPEFLTYFNYEAQQDKSGLPNDRFSAERPEGSISTLTIQRTEQRDSAMYRCASSLTGGGYEQYFGPGTRLTVT.

The CDR3 sequence is CASSPEGTGYNEQFF. CDR3 coding DNA: TGCGCCAGCAGCCCGGAGGGGACAGGCTACAATGAGCAGTTCTTC. The chain combines TRBV5-1 with TRBJ2-1; 8 bases align to TRBD1. Germline V gene sequence: CDR1 SGHRS, CDR2 YFSETQ. This CDR3 has 15 residues. V was pared by 4 bases and J by 3 bases, with 6 bases of the junction left unmatched.

V gene TRBV6-5 combines with J gene TRBJ1-1; tentative D call: TRBD1 (5 bases). Trimming pared 6 bases from V and 6 bases from J, leaving 8 bases between. Germline V gene lookup returns CDR1 MNHEY and CDR2 SVGAGI. The CDR3 loop spans 11 amino acids. CDR3 protein: CASREGAEAFF. The DNA for the CDR3 is TGTGCCAGCAGGGAAGGGGCTGAAGCTTTCTTT.

The rearrangement uses TRBV11-2 and TRBJ2-1; TRBD2 matches 9 bases. This CDR3 region has 15 residues. V dropped 3 bases and J dropped 8; count of bases not matched to a gene: 8. Looked up from germline, CDR1 is SGHAT and CDR2 is FQNNGV. CDR3 amino acids: CASSLSGGWADEQFF. The CDR3, as DNA: TGTGCCAGCAGCTTGAGCGGGGGGTGGGCCGATGAGCAGTTCTTC. Full variable domain (outside the CDR3, taken from reference TRBV11-2 and TRBJ2-1): EAGVAQSPRYKIIEKRQSVAFWCNPISGHATLYWYQQILGQGPKLLIQFQNNGVVDDSQLPKDRFSAERLKGVDSTLKIQPAKLEDSAVYLCASSLSGGWADEQFFGPGTRLTVL.

This chain uses TRBV5-4 with TRBJ1-1; perhaps TRBD1 as D (6 bases). The CDR3 has 14 residues. The germline V gene has CDR1 SGHNT and CDR2 YYREEE (reference sequence). V gave up 1 base and J gave up 1 base, with 8 bases separating them. The CDR3 DNA is TGTGCCAGCAGCTTGAGGGGGGCGAACACTGAAGCTTTCTTT. This encodes CASSLRGANTEAFF.

This rearrangement joins TRBV29-1 to TRBJ2-2; D may be TRBD1 (6 bases). The CDR3 runs 16 residues. Trimming pared 6 bases from V and 6 bases from J, leaving 23 bases between. The germline gives CDR1 SQVTM, CDR2 ANQGSEA. The CDR3 loop is CSVHLSGARVAGELFF. The DNA for the CDR3 is TGCAGCGTCCATTTATCAGGGGCGCGGGTTGCCGGGGAGCTGTTTTTT.

This clone was counted a single time. V gene TRBV5-6 combines with J gene TRBJ2-7; the D call may be TRBD1 or TRBD2 (5 bases each). In germline, CDR1 is SGHDT, CDR2 YYEEEE. The CDR3 loop spans 15 amino acids. Trimming removed 2 bases from V and 1 base from J, with 13 bases in between. CDR3 in amino acids: CASSFLIGGSYEQYF. CDR3 nucleotides: TGTGCCAGCAGCTTTCTCATTGGGGGATCCTACGAGCAGTACTTC. The variable domain in full, completed from reference TRBV5-6 and TRBJ2-7, reads DAGVTQSPTHLIKTRGQQVTLRCSPKSGHDTVSWYQQALGQGPQFIFQYYEEEERQRGNFPDRFSGHQFPNYSSELNVNALLLGDSALYLCASSFLIGGSYEQYFGPGTRLTVT.

This clone was seen at least ten times. The rearrangement links TRBV29-1 to TRBJ2-6; no firm D call. This CDR3 has 12 amino acids. With 5 bases removed from V and 2 bases from J, the gap between germline ends came to 4 bases. Germline V lookup: CDR1 SQVTM, CDR2 ANQGSEA. The CDR3 region is CSVFAGANVLTF. CDR3 coding DNA: TGCAGCGTTTTTGCTGGGGCCAACGTCCTGACTTTC.

V is TRBV4-1 and J is TRBJ2-5; 8 bases are a match to TRBD2. The CDR3 consists of 17 residues. V trimming: 4 bases; J trimming: 1 base; junction bases outside the gene matches: 11. Germline CDR1 MGHRA, CDR2 YSYEKL. The CDR3 here is CASSPYAGLAPQETQYF. The CDR3 DNA reads TGCGCCAGCAGCCCCTACGCCGGACTAGCACCCCAAGAGACCCAGTACTTC.

There are a few counts of this clone. The chain is built from TRBV7-9 and TRBJ2-7; maybe TRBD2 (5 bases). V lost 2 bases and J 1 base, leaving 9 bases between the germline ends. This CDR3 is 14 amino acids long. Germline loops: CDR1 SEHNR, CDR2 FQNEAQ (reference sequence). This CDR3 reads CASSLPGVSYEQYF. The CDR3 nucleotides are TGTGCCAGCAGCTTACCCGGGGTATCCTACGAGCAGTACTTC.

The chain combines TRBV27 with TRBJ2-7; D is undetermined. From germline, CDR1 is MNHEY and CDR2 SMNVEV (reference sequence). This CDR3 has 14 amino acids. Trimming removed 1 base at V and 7 bases at J, with 14 bases between. CDR3 coding DNA: TGTGCCAGCAGTTTATACGATTCCTCGGTAGAGCAGTACTTC. Its translation: CASSLYDSSVEQYF.

The gene calls are TRBV4-2 and TRBJ2-6, with 10 positions matching TRBD1. There are 17 residues in the CDR3. V was pared by 4 bases and J by 1 base, with 4 bases of the junction left unmatched. Per the germline V gene, CDR1 is LGHNA and CDR2 is YNFKEQ. CDR3 sequence: CASSLGTGVSGANVLTF. CDR3 nucleotide sequence: TGTGCCAGCAGCCTCGGGACAGGGGTGTCTGGGGCCAACGTCCTGACTTTC.

This clone was detected many times. The V and J genes are TRBV12-5 and TRBJ1-5; tentative D call: TRBD1 (6 bases). V was shortened by 4 bases and J by 6 bases, with 10 bases between the two germline ends. Germline CDR1 and CDR2: LGHNT and FRNRAP. This CDR3 spans 13 amino acids. Written as DNA, the CDR3 is TGTGCTAGTGGTTGGAGGGGGTTTCAGCCCCAGCATTTT. Its translation: CASGWRGFQPQHF.

The V call is TRBV4-1, the J call TRBJ2-2; D not resolved. Germline CDR1 reads MGHRA; CDR2 reads YSYEKL. The CDR3 length is 11 residues. V was trimmed by 4 bases and J by 5 bases, leaving 2 bases between them. DNA for the CDR3: TGCGCCAGCAGCCGGACCGGGGAGCTGTTTTTT. Translating gives CASSRTGELFF.

The rearrangement uses TRBV7-6 and TRBJ1-5, with a weak D call TRBD1 (6 bases). Trimming stripped 5 bases from V and 0 bases from J, with 14 bases between. Germline V gene sequence: CDR1 SGHVS, CDR2 FNYEAQ. CDR3 length: 16 amino acids. In DNA form, the CDR3 reads TGTGCCAGCAGCGCGGACAGCCGCTATAGCAATCAGCCCCAGCATTTT. Protein product: CASSADSRYSNQPQHF.

J is TRBJ2-7 and V is TRBV6-5, with D tentatively TRBD2 (6 bases). Germline V CDR1 and CDR2: MNHEY, SVGAGI. This CDR3 comprises 14 residues. V was shortened by 2 bases and J by 2 bases, with 10 bases between the two germline ends. The CDR3 DNA follows: TGTGCCAGCAGTTACACGGGGGAGGCCTACGAGCAGTACTTC. It is translated as CASSYTGEAYEQYF.

This chain connects TRBV5-4 to TRBJ1-1; D is unresolved. V was shortened by 6 bases and J by 3 bases, with 15 bases between the two germline ends. In germline, CDR1 is SGHNT, CDR2 YYREEE (reference sequence). The CDR3 is 14 amino acids. The CDR3 loop is CASTSPGIDTEAFF. The CDR3 DNA follows: TGTGCCAGCACCTCACCTGGGATTGACACTGAAGCTTTCTTT.

This clone was detected only once. The rearrangement uses TRBV7-9 and TRBJ1-1; D may be TRBD1 (6 bases). Germline V gives CDR1 SEHNR, CDR2 FQNEAQ (reference sequence). This CDR3 contains 18 residues. V shed 2 bases and J shed 0 bases, with 19 bases lying between them. Here the CDR3 reads CASSLLPGGLSMNTEAFF. The CDR3 DNA reads TGTGCCAGCAGCTTACTCCCGGGGGGGCTTTCGATGAACACTGAAGCTTTCTTT.

This rearrangement joins TRBV2 to TRBJ2-7; TRBD1 aligns across 8 bases. In germline, CDR1 is SNHLY, CDR2 FYNNEI. Losses at the gene ends were 1 base for V and 1 base for J; bases not matched to a gene: 6. This CDR3 spans 16 amino acids. CDR3 in DNA: TGTGCCAGCAGTGAAGGGCCCGGGACAGGTTCCTACGAGCAGTACTTC. The encoded protein is CASSEGPGTGSYEQYF.

The sample holds a few counts of this clone. This chain links TRBV7-6 with TRBJ2-5, with D perhaps matching TRBD1 (6 bases). Between the trimmed V and J ends, which lost 3 bases and 5 bases, there was a span of 19 bases. This CDR3 is built from 16 residues. Germline CDR1 SGHVS, CDR2 FNYEAQ. The CDR3 loop is CASSLTGLGTRETQYF. The CDR3 bases are TGTGCCAGCAGCTTGACAGGTTTGGGTACTCGGGAGACCCAGTACTTC.

The sample holds one count of this clone. This chain connects TRBV6-5 to TRBJ2-7; no definite D call. Germline V lookup: CDR1 MNHEY, CDR2 SVGAGI. V was trimmed by 6 bases and J by 3 bases, leaving 9 bases between them. The CDR3 length is 12 residues. Here the CDR3 reads CASRTMGYEQYF. The DNA of the CDR3 is TGTGCCAGCAGGACCATGGGCTACGAGCAGTACTTC.

This chain joins TRBV13 and TRBJ1-6, with 8 bases aligning to TRBD1. CDR1 PRHDT and CDR2 FYEKMQ come from the germline V gene (reference sequence). Unmatched junction bases numbered 8, after V lost 6 bases and J lost 10 bases. This CDR3 is built from 14 residues. CDR3 amino acids: CASREGTGESPLHF. CDR3 nucleotide sequence: TGTGCCAGCAGGGAAGGGACAGGTGAATCACCCCTCCACTTT.

The chain is built from TRBV6-6 and TRBJ1-5; D uncertain. CDR3 length equals 15 residues. Germline V gene lookup returns CDR1 MNHNY and CDR2 SVGAGI (reference sequence). Trimming removed 6 bases from V and 3 bases from J, with 15 bases in between. The CDR3 spells CASRTFEGNNQPQHF. The CDR3, as DNA: TGTGCCAGCAGGACTTTCGAGGGCAACAATCAGCCCCAGCATTTT.

The rearrangement joins TRBV27 to TRBJ1-4; 9 positions agree with TRBD1. Germline loops: CDR1 MNHEY, CDR2 SMNVEV (reference sequence). This CDR3 region has 14 residues. Unmatched junction bases numbered 9, after V lost 6 bases and J lost 10 bases. CDR3 in DNA: TGTGCCAGCAGCCCGACAGGGGGACTCGGAAAACTGTTTTTT. Its translation is CASSPTGGLGKLFF.

The chain recombines TRBV30 with TRBJ2-7; D might be TRBD1 (6 bases). The V end was cut by 4 bases, the J end by 2 bases, with 12 bases between. In germline, CDR1 is GTSNPN, CDR2 SVGIG (reference sequence). This CDR3 region has 13 residues. In nucleotides, the CDR3 is TGTGCCTGGACGGCAGGGGTTGCCTACGAGCAGTACTTC. This encodes CAWTAGVAYEQYF.